The T cell receptor beta chain under discussion was sequenced for a study of T cell responses to AZD1222 COVID-19 vaccine. Whether given at about 4 or about 12 weeks, second doses were pooled. Using immunoSEQ multiplex PCR, the repertoire was profiled, and TCRdb retains in-frame clones only, with some absent. Among about 140,000 clones listed, approximately 90% were seen once. Study-level findings and limits: Repertoires in all cases were sampled only once the peak T cell response had passed. There were vaccine-associated CD4 TCRs across spike, dominant at 160-218 and 743-854. Donors, mostly white British, included more females; clonal diversity was possibly underestimated.

With regard to this clone: Its specificity is not known.

Sequencing was performed on peripheral blood, taken 28 days after the second AZD1222 dose. This clonotype was obtained from an adult who received the AZD1222 COVID-19 vaccine.

In DNA form, the CDR3 reads TGTGCCAGCAGTTTACCAGGGGCGATTTCACCCCTCCACTTT. Translating gives CASSLPGAISPLHF. The V and J genes are TRBV28 and TRBJ1-6, with D possibly being TRBD1 (6 bases). The germline gives CDR1 MDHEN, CDR2 SYDVKM. This CDR3 has 14 residues. With 2 bases removed from V and 9 bases from J, the gap between germline ends came to 11 bases.